The entry that follows covers one T cell receptor beta chain sequence. Antigen specificity is unknown. CDR1 and CDR2 from the germline V gene are SSHAT and FNYEAQ (reference sequence). The CDR3 length is 14 residues. Trimming at V came to 5 bases and at J to 10 bases, leaving 10 bases not matched to a gene. CDR3 and TCR beta VDJ profiling relied on a genomic DNA template. TCRdb used MiXCR to reprocess the reads, holding one entry per CDR3 protein. The sample consists of hundreds of thousands of distinct CDR3 sequences, roughly 64% of them appearing once. These data come from a study of CD8+CD57+ T cells in acquired aplastic anemia. Study-level results: There were twenty-nine CD8+ CDR3 sequences that occurred in both patients and controls.

Specimen: sorted CD4+, CD8+, or CD8+CD57+ T cells (not recorded which) from PBMCs. The J gene is TRBJ1-4, the V gene TRBV7-7; TRBD1 aligns across 7 bases. This TCR was recovered from a human donor in good health, serving as a control. The CDR3 is CASSLDRDEAKLFF. CDR3 bases: TGTGCCAGCAGCCTAGACAGGGACGAGGCAAAACTGTTTTTT.